A selection of T cell receptor beta chains follows, all from one sample in a study of OX40 agonist ivuxolimab in advanced cancers. This table comes from immunoSEQ multiplex PCR, and its TCRdb copy is limited to in-frame clones, with some not included. This table holds 55,000 or so clones, about 90% found once. Sequencing used CD4+ or CD8+ T cells sorted from blood, obtained in a trial of the OX40 agonist ivuxolimab. The receptor set was obtained from an adult with an advanced solid tumor such as melanoma, head and neck, liver or kidney cancer. CDR3s include the opening cysteine and the closing phenylalanine or tryptophan. The D gene is left open where the match is weak. Size tells how often a clone was seen (once, few, many) or the class of an expanded clone, and some rows leave it out.

j_call: TRBJ2-7
clone_size: once
v_call: TRBV5-1
d_call: TRBD1
cdr3_aa: CASSGTGSLYEQYF
cdr3_nt: TGCGCCAGCAGCGGGACAGGGAGTCTATACGAGCAGTACTTC

j_call: TRBJ1-4
clone_size: .
v_call: TRBV30
d_call: .
cdr3_aa: CAWSLQGWEKLFF
cdr3_nt: TGTGCCTGGAGCCTCCAGGGTTGGGAAAAACTGTTTTTT

j_call: TRBJ2-1
clone_size: .
v_call: TRBV5-1
d_call: .
cdr3_aa: CASSFPSGDEQFF
cdr3_nt: TGCGCCAGCAGCTTCCCTAGTGGGGATGAGCAGTTCTTC

j_call: TRBJ2-7
clone_size: once
v_call: TRBV9
d_call: .
cdr3_aa: CASSPGHPGRYEQYF
cdr3_nt: TGTGCCAGCAGCCCGGGACACCCTGGGCGCTACGAGCAGTACTTC

j_call: TRBJ1-1
clone_size: .
v_call: TRBV9
d_call: .
cdr3_aa: CASSPRGGAEAFF
cdr3_nt: TGTGCCAGCAGCCCTAGGGGGGGCGCTGAAGCTTTCTTT

j_call: TRBJ2-1
clone_size: .
v_call: TRBV5-1
d_call: TRBD2
cdr3_aa: CASSLGRASGDVYNEQFF
cdr3_nt: TGCGCCAGCAGCTTGGGGAGGGCTAGCGGGGACGTTTACAATGAGCAGTTCTTC

j_call: TRBJ1-1
clone_size: .
v_call: TRBV6-5
d_call: .
cdr3_aa: CASSRGTEAFF
cdr3_nt: TGTGCCAGCAGCCGGGGGACTGAAGCTTTCTTT

j_call: TRBJ2-7
clone_size: .
v_call: TRBV13
d_call: .
cdr3_aa: CASSLGPGTSEQYF
cdr3_nt: TGTGCCAGCAGCTTAGGCCCCGGGACGAGTGAGCAGTACTTC

j_call: TRBJ1-1
clone_size: .
v_call: TRBV5-4
d_call: TRBD1
cdr3_aa: CASSLQQGEKAFF
cdr3_nt: TGTGCCAGCAGCCTCCAACAGGGGGAAAAAGCTTTCTTT

j_call: TRBJ1-2
clone_size: .
v_call: TRBV6-1
d_call: .
cdr3_aa: CASSERKNYGYTF
cdr3_nt: TGTGCCAGCAGTGAACGAAAAAACTATGGCTACACCTTC

j_call: TRBJ1-1
clone_size: .
v_call: TRBV7-6
d_call: .
cdr3_aa: CASSLVAGNTIEAFF
cdr3_nt: TGTGCCAGCAGCTTAGTGGCCGGGAATACGATTGAAGCTTTCTTT

j_call: TRBJ2-7
clone_size: .
v_call: TRBV28
d_call: .
cdr3_aa: CASSPPSRRQLPYGQYF
cdr3_nt: TGTGCCAGCAGTCCCCCCAGCAGAAGACAGCTACCCTACGGGCAGTACTTC

j_call: TRBJ1-2
clone_size: .
v_call: TRBV6-1
d_call: TRBD1
cdr3_aa: CASSDSGQGRGYTF
cdr3_nt: TGTGCCAGCAGTGATAGCGGACAGGGTCGGGGCTACACCTTC

j_call: TRBJ1-1
clone_size: .
v_call: TRBV5-1
d_call: TRBD1
cdr3_aa: CASSLGQGAPDTEAFF
cdr3_nt: TGCGCCAGCAGCTTAGGACAGGGGGCGCCGGACACTGAAGCTTTCTTT

j_call: TRBJ2-2
clone_size: .
v_call: TRBV7-9
d_call: TRBD1
cdr3_aa: CASSLRGQANTGELFF
cdr3_nt: TGTGCCAGCAGCTTGAGAGGACAGGCGAACACCGGGGAGCTGTTTTTT

j_call: TRBJ2-4
clone_size: .
v_call: TRBV27
d_call: TRBD2
cdr3_aa: CASSGRGAKNIQYF
cdr3_nt: TGTGCCAGCAGTGGGAGGGGTGCCAAAAACATTCAGTACTTC